The rows below give T cell receptor beta chains drawn from one sample of a study of shared clonotypes between healthy human individuals. Only in-frame clones appear in the TCRdb table, and some are missing; sequencing was by immunoSEQ multiplex PCR. The sample lists about 2.1 million clones; 93% were seen once. Sequences were obtained from naive CD8+ T cells from PBMCs. The receptors derive from a man aged 18 to 29 in good health. Some clones in this sample may be carry-over from other donors' samples. The conserved cysteine and the conserved F or W are not part of the CDR3 here. Each record gives: J gene, D gene, V gene, CDR3 protein. D genes are given only for firm matches.

J gene: TRBJ2-7; D gene: TRBD1; V gene: TRBV7-9; CDR3 protein: ASSLPGTGYYEQY
J gene: TRBJ2-1; D gene: NA; V gene: TRBV5-1; CDR3 protein: ASSLTRGHEQF
J gene: TRBJ2-7; D gene: NA; V gene: TRBV7-9; CDR3 protein: ASSLDPGYEQY
J gene: TRBJ2-7; D gene: NA; V gene: TRBV28; CDR3 protein: ASSFSEGDEQY
J gene: TRBJ2-7; D gene: TRBD2; V gene: TRBV28; CDR3 protein: ASSLVDSGSMYEQY
J gene: TRBJ2-5; D gene: NA; V gene: TRBV7-3; CDR3 protein: ASSHKPSSQETQY
J gene: TRBJ2-2; D gene: TRBD2; V gene: TRBV28; CDR3 protein: ASSWEREMSGELF
J gene: TRBJ2-1; D gene: TRBD2; V gene: TRBV7-3; CDR3 protein: ASSPSGGAGGLEF
J gene: TRBJ2-7; D gene: NA; V gene: TRBV6-5; CDR3 protein: ATWEVGYEQY
J gene: TRBJ2-1; D gene: NA; V gene: TRBV14; CDR3 protein: ASSQDKRGGPPYNEQF
J gene: TRBJ2-5; D gene: TRBD2; V gene: TRBV6-6; CDR3 protein: ASSLLAGGIETQY
J gene: TRBJ2-7; D gene: TRBD2; V gene: TRBV4-3; CDR3 protein: ASSQGRAGAYEQY
J gene: TRBJ2-7; D gene: NA; V gene: TRBV28; CDR3 protein: ASSLKGSNDEQY
J gene: TRBJ2-3; D gene: TRBD1; V gene: TRBV27; CDR3 protein: ASSLLDYRGTGDPDTQY
J gene: TRBJ1-2; D gene: NA; V gene: TRBV4-3; CDR3 protein: ASSQDEGNGYT
J gene: TRBJ2-5; D gene: TRBD2; V gene: TRBV13; CDR3 protein: ASSPRTSGQETQY
J gene: TRBJ1-2; D gene: TRBD1; V gene: TRBV7-6; CDR3 protein: ASSRGQGGFYGYT
J gene: TRBJ1-1; D gene: NA; V gene: TRBV30; CDR3 protein: AWGAGFEAF
J gene: TRBJ2-7; D gene: NA; V gene: TRBV28; CDR3 protein: ASKEGMAYEQY
J gene: TRBJ2-3; D gene: TRBD2; V gene: TRBV7-3; CDR3 protein: ASSLTVLLAGGTDTQY
J gene: TRBJ2-2; D gene: TRBD2; V gene: TRBV28; CDR3 protein: ASNGLAKKTGELF
J gene: TRBJ2-7; D gene: TRBD2; V gene: TRBV7-9; CDR3 protein: ASSVGGVLEQY
J gene: TRBJ1-1; D gene: TRBD1; V gene: TRBV7-9; CDR3 protein: ASWTGMNTEAF
J gene: TRBJ2-5; D gene: NA; V gene: TRBV7-6; CDR3 protein: ASSLERLETQY
J gene: TRBJ2-5; D gene: TRBD2; V gene: TRBV7-8; CDR3 protein: ASSPGLAGGGETQY
J gene: TRBJ1-1; D gene: NA; V gene: TRBV29-1; CDR3 protein: SAEGDWVGTLNTEAF
J gene: NA; D gene: TRBD2; V gene: TRBV30; CDR3 protein: ACPPGLASYEQY
J gene: TRBJ2-7; D gene: TRBD2; V gene: TRBV13; CDR3 protein: ASSLGPAGGYEQY
J gene: TRBJ1-3; D gene: TRBD1; V gene: TRBV28; CDR3 protein: ASSLSRDREFGNTIY
J gene: TRBJ2-1; D gene: NA; V gene: TRBV7-2; CDR3 protein: ASSPLSGGEQF
J gene: TRBJ2-4; D gene: TRBD2; V gene: TRBV7-3; CDR3 protein: ASSPQGAAGGLGAKNIQY
J gene: TRBJ2-1; D gene: TRBD2; V gene: TRBV27; CDR3 protein: ASGLGLAEAYVLNEQF
J gene: TRBJ2-7; D gene: TRBD2; V gene: TRBV7-8; CDR3 protein: ASSLERGGPYEQY
J gene: TRBJ1-2; D gene: NA; V gene: TRBV2; CDR3 protein: ASSDEANYGYT
J gene: TRBJ1-1; D gene: NA; V gene: TRBV2; CDR3 protein: ASNDLKGPNTEAF
J gene: TRBJ1-5; D gene: NA; V gene: TRBV9; CDR3 protein: ASSARGGDQPQH
J gene: TRBJ1-3; D gene: NA; V gene: TRBV7-9; CDR3 protein: ASSLGGNTIY
J gene: TRBJ2-7; D gene: TRBD1; V gene: TRBV6-1; CDR3 protein: ASSERTGRTYEQY
J gene: TRBJ2-1; D gene: TRBD2; V gene: TRBV5-1; CDR3 protein: ASSPGGNEQF
J gene: TRBJ2-7; D gene: NA; V gene: TRBV19; CDR3 protein: ASRGLSEQY
J gene: TRBJ2-2; D gene: TRBD1; V gene: TRBV7-9; CDR3 protein: ASKDRDRGQSGELF
J gene: TRBJ2-2; D gene: NA; V gene: TRBV2; CDR3 protein: ASSLPRGSGELF
J gene: TRBJ1-1; D gene: NA; V gene: TRBV9; CDR3 protein: ASSPSPQVAEAF
J gene: TRBJ2-7; D gene: NA; V gene: TRBV18; CDR3 protein: ASSRPRGQSSYEQY
J gene: TRBJ2-7; D gene: TRBD1; V gene: TRBV15; CDR3 protein: ATSSRDRNYEQY
J gene: TRBJ1-1; D gene: NA; V gene: TRBV6-5; CDR3 protein: ASSPGGGTEAF
J gene: TRBJ2-1; D gene: NA; V gene: TRBV5-5; CDR3 protein: ASSLLPGRFDEQF
J gene: TRBJ1-1; D gene: TRBD1; V gene: TRBV28; CDR3 protein: ASRPDRGRTEAF
J gene: TRBJ1-5; D gene: NA; V gene: TRBV21-1; CDR3 protein: ASIFNQPQH
J gene: TRBJ2-7; D gene: NA; V gene: TRBV9; CDR3 protein: ASSVGGVPYEQY
J gene: TRBJ2-1; D gene: NA; V gene: TRBV11-1; CDR3 protein: ASSPGSYNEQF
J gene: TRBJ2-7; D gene: NA; V gene: TRBV4-3; CDR3 protein: ASSQDGGGYEQY
J gene: TRBJ2-7; D gene: NA; V gene: TRBV6-5; CDR3 protein: ASSHRLAGEQY
J gene: TRBJ2-1; D gene: TRBD2; V gene: TRBV6-4; CDR3 protein: ASSDSGTRPNEQF